This passage covers 4 T cell receptor beta chains from one sample sequenced in a study of cytomegalovirus exposure and HLA in healthy donors. Primers for the PCR totalled 60 Vbeta and 13 Jbeta. Assay used: immunoSEQ multiplex PCR; TCRdb lists only in-frame clones, some missing. The data show over 150,000 clones, with around 83% seen just once and around 8% held by the top ten. Sequenced material: PBMCs. These receptors came from a male donor in good health and CMV-seropositive.

The J gene is TRBJ2-3, the V gene TRBV28, with 11 bases fitting TRBD2. The V and J ends lost 5 bases and 1 base, in that order; junction bases with no gene match: 8. CDR1 MDHEN and CDR2 SYDVKM come from the germline V gene. The length of the CDR3 is 17 residues. CDR3: CASSASTSGTRTDTQYF. Here the CDR3 DNA reads TGTGCCAGCAGTGCCTCGACTAGCGGGACCCGCACAGATACGCAGTATTTT.

The chain recombines TRBV11-2 with TRBJ2-2, with 8 bases identical to TRBD1. CDR3 length equals 15 residues. Germline V CDR1 and CDR2: SGHAT, FQNNGV. Trimming removed 2 bases from V and 6 bases from J; junction bases left unmatched: 5. The CDR3, as DNA: TGTGCCAGCAGCTTACAGGGGGCGCTTTCCGGGGAGCTGTTTTTT. It yields the protein CASSLQGALSGELFF.

The gene calls are TRBV5-1 and TRBJ2-1; tentatively, D is TRBD1 (7 bases). Germline V gives CDR1 SGHRS, CDR2 YFSETQ. CDR3 length equals 15 residues. With 3 bases removed from V and 5 bases from J, the gap between germline ends came to 15 bases. CDR3 amino acids: CASSSRQGLNNEQFF. Written as DNA, the CDR3 is TGCGCCAGCAGCTCCCGACAGGGACTTAACAATGAGCAGTTCTTC.

Remarks on this clone: A read error may produce the germline difference seen at one junction end. The chain joins TRBV6-1 to TRBJ2-2, with 10 nucleotides matching TRBD1. The CDR3 has 16 amino acids. In germline, CDR1 is MNHNS, CDR2 SASEGT. In DNA form, the CDR3 reads TGTGCCAGCAGAGAAGACAGGGGGCTGGTCACCGGGGAGCTGTTTTTT. Translation gives CASREDRGLVTGELFF.